A selection of T cell receptor beta chains follows, all from one sample in a study of T cell responses to AZD1222 COVID-19 vaccine. TCRdb keeps only in-frame clones here, not all; method: immunoSEQ multiplex PCR. The table records around 140,000 clones, over 90% of them present only once. The sequencing here drew on peripheral blood, taken on day 0 of MenACWY control vaccination. All receptors come from an adult in good health. Both conserved end residues are part of each CDR3. Fields, in order: J gene, D gene, V gene, clone size, CDR3 protein, CDR3 DNA. The D gene is left open where the match is weak. Part of the rows lack a size; the others show once, few, many or a class for expanded clones.

j_gene: TRBJ1-1
d_gene: -
v_gene: TRBV20-1
abundance: -
CDR3aa: CSVAPNTEAFF
CDR3nt: TGCAGTGTTGCGCCGAACACTGAAGCTTTCTTT

j_gene: TRBJ2-7
d_gene: TRBD1
v_gene: TRBV5-6
abundance: -
CDR3aa: CASSFRDSTYEQYF
CDR3nt: TGTGCCAGCAGCTTTAGGGACAGCACCTACGAGCAGTACTTC

j_gene: TRBJ2-7
d_gene: -
v_gene: TRBV9
abundance: -
CDR3aa: CASSVAGQAYEQYF
CDR3nt: TGTGCCAGCAGCGTAGCAGGTCAAGCCTACGAGCAGTACTTC

j_gene: TRBJ1-2
d_gene: TRBD1
v_gene: TRBV19
abundance: -
CDR3aa: CASSIRGQAHGYTF
CDR3nt: TGTGCCAGTAGTATCAGAGGACAGGCCCATGGCTACACCTTC

j_gene: TRBJ1-2
d_gene: TRBD1
v_gene: TRBV28
abundance: -
CDR3aa: CASSFSTGGASYGYTF
CDR3nt: TGTGCCAGCAGTTTCTCGACAGGGGGCGCAAGCTATGGCTACACCTTC

j_gene: TRBJ1-4
d_gene: TRBD1
v_gene: TRBV5-1
abundance: -
CDR3aa: CASSSQGTSEKLFF
CDR3nt: TGCGCCAGCAGCTCACAGGGGACTAGTGAAAAACTGTTTTTT

j_gene: TRBJ1-2
d_gene: -
v_gene: TRBV10-2
abundance: -
CDR3aa: CASRELAVLTF
CDR3nt: TGCGCCAGCAGGGAGCTCGCCGTCCTCACCTTC

j_gene: TRBJ1-1
d_gene: TRBD1
v_gene: TRBV6-5
abundance: -
CDR3aa: CASSRPGTVDTEAFF
CDR3nt: TGTGCCAGCAGTAGACCCGGGACAGTAGACACTGAAGCTTTCTTT

j_gene: TRBJ1-1
d_gene: TRBD1
v_gene: TRBV4-1
abundance: -
CDR3aa: CASSRGQGMNTEAFF
CDR3nt: TGCGCCAGCAGCCGGGGACAGGGGATGAACACTGAAGCTTTCTTT

j_gene: TRBJ1-4
d_gene: -
v_gene: TRBV5-4
abundance: -
CDR3aa: CASSLTGIGEKLFF
CDR3nt: TGTGCCAGCAGCTTGACAGGGATTGGTGAAAAACTGTTTTTT

j_gene: TRBJ2-2
d_gene: -
v_gene: TRBV19
abundance: -
CDR3aa: CASSIAARVPGELFF
CDR3nt: TGTGCCAGTAGTATAGCAGCGCGGGTGCCCGGGGAGCTGTTTTTT

j_gene: TRBJ2-3
d_gene: -
v_gene: TRBV12-3/TRBV12-4
abundance: -
CDR3aa: CASSMGTETPYF
CDR3nt: TGTGCCAGCAGTATGGGGACGGAGACCCCGTATTTT

j_gene: TRBJ1-6
d_gene: -
v_gene: TRBV5-1
abundance: -
CDR3aa: CASSLEGADSPLHF
CDR3nt: TGCGCCAGCAGCTTGGAAGGGGCCGATTCACCCCTCCACTTT

j_gene: TRBJ1-1
d_gene: -
v_gene: TRBV28
abundance: -
CDR3aa: CASGSGAAEAFF
CDR3nt: TGTGCCAGCGGATCAGGGGCCGCTGAAGCTTTCTTT

j_gene: TRBJ2-1
d_gene: TRBD2
v_gene: TRBV6-2/TRBV6-3
abundance: -
CDR3aa: CASSYSVPRVAGVNEQFF
CDR3nt: TGTGCCAGCAGTTATTCGGTACCGAGGGTAGCGGGGGTCAATGAGCAGTTCTTC

j_gene: TRBJ1-6
d_gene: -
v_gene: TRBV5-5
abundance: -
CDR3aa: CASSRGSDNSPLHF
CDR3nt: TGTGCCAGCAGCAGGGGGTCGGATAATTCACCCCTCCACTTT

j_gene: TRBJ1-6
d_gene: -
v_gene: TRBV10-2
abundance: -
CDR3aa: CASRDIQKASYNSPLHF
CDR3nt: TGCGCCAGCAGGGACATCCAAAAGGCGTCCTATAATTCACCCCTCCACTTT

j_gene: TRBJ1-2
d_gene: -
v_gene: TRBV3-1/TRBV3-2
abundance: -
CDR3aa: CASSQETRRGYTF
CDR3nt: TGTGCCAGCAGCCAAGAAACGAGGCGGGGCTACACCTTC

j_gene: TRBJ1-1
d_gene: -
v_gene: TRBV2
abundance: -
CDR3aa: CASSEGGEAFF
CDR3nt: TGTGCCAGCAGTGAGGGGGGGGAAGCTTTCTTT

j_gene: TRBJ2-7
d_gene: TRBD1
v_gene: TRBV7-9
abundance: few
CDR3aa: CASSYPPGQGGYEQYF
CDR3nt: TGTGCCAGCAGCTACCCCCCGGGACAGGGTGGCTACGAGCAGTACTTC

j_gene: TRBJ1-2
d_gene: TRBD1
v_gene: TRBV6-2/TRBV6-3
abundance: -
CDR3aa: CASSRTGSYGYTF
CDR3nt: TGTGCCAGCAGTCGGACAGGGAGCTATGGCTACACCTTC

j_gene: TRBJ1-1
d_gene: -
v_gene: TRBV4-1
abundance: -
CDR3aa: CASSQKRENTEAFF
CDR3nt: TGCGCCAGCAGCCAAAAACGGGAGAACACTGAAGCTTTCTTT

j_gene: TRBJ1-5
d_gene: -
v_gene: TRBV5-6
abundance: -
CDR3aa: CASSLGWNQPQHF
CDR3nt: TGTGCCAGCAGCTTAGGGTGGAATCAGCCCCAGCATTTT

j_gene: TRBJ2-7
d_gene: TRBD1
v_gene: TRBV6-6
abundance: -
CDR3aa: CASSYDGQGYYEQYF
CDR3nt: TGTGCCAGCAGTTACGACGGACAGGGGTACTACGAGCAGTACTTC

j_gene: TRBJ2-1
d_gene: -
v_gene: TRBV28
abundance: -
CDR3aa: CASSSSAYNEQFF
CDR3nt: TGTGCCAGCAGTTCGTCAGCCTACAATGAGCAGTTCTTC

j_gene: TRBJ2-2
d_gene: TRBD1
v_gene: TRBV18
abundance: -
CDR3aa: CASSPFRPGQGNTGELFF
CDR3nt: TGTGCCAGCTCACCGTTTAGACCGGGACAGGGAAACACCGGGGAGCTGTTTTTT

j_gene: TRBJ1-1
d_gene: -
v_gene: TRBV11-2
abundance: -
CDR3aa: CASSFRRLNTEAFF
CDR3nt: TGTGCCAGCAGCTTTCGACGGTTGAACACTGAAGCTTTCTTT